Listed below are T cell receptor beta chains from one sample, sequenced in a study of tumor-infiltrating lymphocytes in primary liver carcinoma. TCRdb used MiXCR to reprocess the multiplex PCR reads, holding one entry per CDR3 protein. Of tens of thousands of distinct CDR3 sequences listed, about three quarters were seen once; the top ten hold approximately 19%. The material sequenced was liver tumor tissue from sampling region 1. These receptors were obtained from a man between 35 and 55 years old with primary liver carcinoma and hepatitis B virus infection. Each CDR3 is given with its conserved first and last residue. Fields, in order: clone size, V gene, D gene, J gene, CDR3 protein, CDR3 DNA. A D gene is named only where the DNA matches it firmly. Size values are once, few and many counts, or a class for expanded clones, and some rows have none.

few	TRBV28	.	TRBJ2-1	CASSPDSPSSYNEQFF	TGTGCCAGCAGTCCTGACAGTCCCAGCTCCTACAATGAGCAGTTCTTC
.	TRBV4-1	TRBD2	TRBJ2-1	CASGPAGGYNEQLF	TGCGCCAGCGGCCCGGCGGGAGGGTACAATGAGCAGTTATTC
.	TRBV20-1	TRBD2	TRBJ2-3	CSARELAGGTDMQYF	TGCAGTGCTAGAGAATTGGCGGGAGGCACAGATATGCAGTATTTT
.	TRBV6-5	TRBD1	TRBJ2-6	CASSLWTGMKTGANVLTF	TGTGCCAGCAGTCTATGGACAGGGATGAAAACTGGGGCCAACGTCCTGACTTTC
many	TRBV6-5	TRBD1	TRBJ1-2	CASSRQGNYGYTF	TGTGCCAGCAGTCGACAGGGAAACTATGGCTACACCTTC
.	TRBV28	.	TRBJ2-1	CASSIQTGTYNEQFF	TGTGCCAGCAGTATCCAGACAGGAACCTACAATGAGCAGTTCTTC
.	TRBV6-2/TRBV6-3	.	TRBJ2-3	CATSPEGFADTQYF	TGTGCCACCAGTCCGGAGGGGTTCGCAGATACGCAGTATTTT
once	TRBV18	.	TRBJ1-1	CASTPQIKTMNTEAFF	TGTGCCAGCACACCGCAAATCAAAACGATGAACACTGAAGCTTTCTTT
.	TRBV7-2	.	TRBJ2-1	CASSFNGIEGYEQFF	TGTGCCAGCAGCTTCAACGGAATAGAGGGCTATGAGCAGTTCTTC
.	TRBV6-1	TRBD1	TRBJ1-2	CASSEALNRGGYIF	TGTGCTAGCAGTGAAGCGTTGAACAGGGGAGGCTACATCTTC
.	TRBV6-5	TRBD2	TRBJ2-3	CASRDAGGLDTQYF	TGTGCCAGCAGGGACGCGGGAGGCTTAGATACGCAGTATTTT
.	TRBV28	.	TRBJ2-7	CASSLGRDGSHDQYF	TGTGCCAGCAGTTTAGGGCGGGACGGTAGTCACGATCAGTACTTC
.	TRBV28	TRBD1	TRBJ1-2	CANTSEQGDSYGYTF	TGTGCCAACACTTCCGAACAGGGGGATAGCTATGGTTACACCTTC
many	TRBV10-3	TRBD1	TRBJ2-6	CAIRAGQADSGANVLTF	TGTGCCATCAGGGCGGGACAGGCGGACTCTGGGGCCAACGTCCTGACTTTC
.	TRBV11-2	.	TRBJ2-2	CASSLVGAYSGELFF	TGTGCCAGCAGCTTGGTGGGAGCCTACAGCGGGGAGCTGTTTTTT
.	TRBV11-2	.	TRBJ1-6	CARNLGVSGEGSPLLF	TGTGCCAGGAACTTAGGGGTCTCTGGAGAAGGTTCACCCCTCCTCTTT
.	TRBV10-2	TRBD1	TRBJ1-5	CAYGESSPGTGTDQPQHF	TGCGCCTACGGTGAGTCCTCCCCCGGGACAGGCACGGATCAGCCCCAGCATTTT
.	TRBV28	.	TRBJ2-1	CASSSRTNYNEQFF	TGTGCCAGCAGTTCCCGGACTAATTACAATGAACAGTTCTTC
.	TRBV20-1	.	TRBJ2-1	CSVVTGGGEQLF	TGCAGTGTAGTAACAGGGGGGGGTGAGCAGCTCTTC
.	TRBV20-1	.	TRBJ1-1	CSPGQEAEAFF	TGCAGCCCCGGCCAGGAAGCTGAAGCTTTCTTT
.	TRBV11-1	TRBD2	TRBJ2-7	CASSLGLAGEGYEQYF	TGTGCCAGCAGCCTGGGACTAGCGGGAGAGGGGTACGAGCAGTACTTC
few	TRBV29-1	.	TRBJ2-1	CSVDGNPYNEQFF	TGCAGCGTTGACGGTAACCCCTATAATGAGCAGTTCTTC
.	TRBV6-6	.	TRBJ2-3	CASSSSWLGQYF	TGTGCCAGCAGCTCTAGCTGGTTAGGGCAGTATTTT